This T cell receptor beta chain was sequenced in a study of CD8+ T cells in alopecia areata. For the study at large: After 6 to 18 months of tofacitinib, follow-up continued 6 months off drug. Study outcomes and limitations: With patients, TCR sharing proved less clear than in mice, a difference possibly related to HLA. Researchers report lesional scalp, most notably alopecia totalis/universalis, outstripped normal scalp in clonality.

Patients with alopecia areata provided lesional scalp punch biopsies as well as peripheral blood. In germline, CDR1 is SGDLS, CDR2 YYNGEE. V was clipped by 0 bases and J by 8 bases; unmatched bases: 2. The CDR3 extends over 13 amino acids. RNA was isolated and reverse transcribed to cDNA, the sequencing template. Here immunoSEQ multiplex PCR was the method, and the copy in TCRdb shows in-frame clones only, minus some. This sample yields 140,000 to 150,000 clones, of which roughly 50% are seen a single time; approximately 6.5% belongs to the top ten. This clone was counted a few times. Its antigen is as yet unknown.

The specimen comprised CD4+ T cells sorted from blood, sampled at week 0. V gene TRBV9 combines with J gene TRBJ1-2, with TRBD1 matching over 9 bases. This sequence was found in a human donor with alopecia areata. The CDR3 sequence: CASSVGDRAGYTF. The CDR3 nucleotides are TGTGCCAGCAGCGTAGGGGACAGGGCGGGCTACACCTTC.